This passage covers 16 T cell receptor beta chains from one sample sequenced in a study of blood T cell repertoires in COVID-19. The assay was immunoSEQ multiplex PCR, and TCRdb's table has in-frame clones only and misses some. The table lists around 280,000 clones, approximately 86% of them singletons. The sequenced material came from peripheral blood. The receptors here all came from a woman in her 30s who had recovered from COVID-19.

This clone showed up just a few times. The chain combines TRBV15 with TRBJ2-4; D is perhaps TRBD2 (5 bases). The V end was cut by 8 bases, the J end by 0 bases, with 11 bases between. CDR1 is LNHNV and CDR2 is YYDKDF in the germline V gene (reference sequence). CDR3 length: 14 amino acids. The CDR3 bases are TGTGCCACCGGGGAGAGCCTAGCCAAAAACATTCAGTACTTC. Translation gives CATGESLAKNIQYF.

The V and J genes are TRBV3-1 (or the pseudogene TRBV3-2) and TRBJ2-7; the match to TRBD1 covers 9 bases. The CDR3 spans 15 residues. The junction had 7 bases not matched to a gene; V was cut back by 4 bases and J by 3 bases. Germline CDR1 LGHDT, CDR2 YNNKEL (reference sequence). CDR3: CASSLRTGGGYEQYF. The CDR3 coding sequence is TGTGCCAGCAGCCTCCGAACAGGGGGCGGCTACGAGCAGTACTTC.

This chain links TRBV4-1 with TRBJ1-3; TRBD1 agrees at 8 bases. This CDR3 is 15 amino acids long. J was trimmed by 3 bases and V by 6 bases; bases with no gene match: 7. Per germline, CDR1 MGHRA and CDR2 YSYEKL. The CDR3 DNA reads TGCGCCAGCAGACGAGGACAGGGACTTGGAAACACCATATATTTT. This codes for CASRRGQGLGNTIYF.

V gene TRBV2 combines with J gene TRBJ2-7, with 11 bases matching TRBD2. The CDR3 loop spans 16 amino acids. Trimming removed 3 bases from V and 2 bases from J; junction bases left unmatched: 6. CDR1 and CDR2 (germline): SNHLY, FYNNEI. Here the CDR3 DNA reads TGTGCCAGCAGTGATGGGGTGGGACTAGCGGCCTACGAGCAGTACTTC. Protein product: CASSDGVGLAAYEQYF.

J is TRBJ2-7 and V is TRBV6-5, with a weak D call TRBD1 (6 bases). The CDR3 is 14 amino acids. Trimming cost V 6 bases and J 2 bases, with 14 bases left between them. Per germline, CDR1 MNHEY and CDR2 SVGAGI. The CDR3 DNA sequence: TGTGCCAGCAGGCTCCAAGACAGGCCCTACGAGCAGTACTTC. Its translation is CASRLQDRPYEQYF.

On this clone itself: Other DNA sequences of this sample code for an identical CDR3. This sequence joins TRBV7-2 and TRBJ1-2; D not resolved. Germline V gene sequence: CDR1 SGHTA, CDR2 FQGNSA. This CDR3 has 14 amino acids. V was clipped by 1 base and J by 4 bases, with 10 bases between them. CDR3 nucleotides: TGTGCCAGCAGCTTAGATCGAGGGCCCTATGGCTACACCTTC. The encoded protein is CASSLDRGPYGYTF.

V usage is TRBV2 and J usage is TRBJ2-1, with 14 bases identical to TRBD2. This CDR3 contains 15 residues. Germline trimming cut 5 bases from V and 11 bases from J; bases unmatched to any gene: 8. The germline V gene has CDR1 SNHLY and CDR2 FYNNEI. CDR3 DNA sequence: TGTGCCAGCAGTCGGGGACTAGCGGGGGACCAGAAGCAGTTCTTC. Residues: CASSRGLAGDQKQFF.

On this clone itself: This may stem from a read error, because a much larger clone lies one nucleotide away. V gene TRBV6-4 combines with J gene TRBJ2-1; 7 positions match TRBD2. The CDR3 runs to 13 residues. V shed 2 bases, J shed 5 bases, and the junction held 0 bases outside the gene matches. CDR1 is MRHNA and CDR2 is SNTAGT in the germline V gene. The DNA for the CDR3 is TGTGCCAGCAGTGACGGGACTAACAATGAGCAGTTCTTC. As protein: CASSDGTNNEQFF.

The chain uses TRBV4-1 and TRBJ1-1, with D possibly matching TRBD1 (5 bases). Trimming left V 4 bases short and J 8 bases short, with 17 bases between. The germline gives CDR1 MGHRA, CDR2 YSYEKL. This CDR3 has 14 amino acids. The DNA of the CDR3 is TGCGCCAGCAGCCCCAGTGTAGGGGCAATGGAAGCTTTCTTT. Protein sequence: CASSPSVGAMEAFF.

The CDR3 bases are TGTGCCACCAGTGATTTGTCGTCTAGCGGGAGGGGCTATGAGCAGTTCTTC. It is translated as CATSDLSSSGRGYEQFF. The chain couples TRBV24-1 to TRBJ2-1; TRBD2 matches at 12 bases. Germline loops: CDR1 KGHDR, CDR2 SFDVKD. The CDR3 has 17 amino acids. V was clipped by 0 bases and J by 8 bases; unmatched bases: 7.

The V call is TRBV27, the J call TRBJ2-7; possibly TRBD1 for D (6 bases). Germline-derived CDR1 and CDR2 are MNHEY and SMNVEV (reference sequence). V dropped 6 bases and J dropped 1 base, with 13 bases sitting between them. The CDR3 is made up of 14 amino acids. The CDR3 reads CASSDRDTSYEQYF. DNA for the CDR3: TGTGCCAGCAGCGACCGGGACACTTCCTACGAGCAGTACTTC.

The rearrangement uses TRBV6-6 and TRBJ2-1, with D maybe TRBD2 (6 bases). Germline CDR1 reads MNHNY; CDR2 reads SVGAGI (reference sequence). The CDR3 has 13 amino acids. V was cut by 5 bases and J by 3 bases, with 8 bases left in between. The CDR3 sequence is CASSPGVYNEQFF. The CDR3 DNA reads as TGTGCCAGCAGTCCGGGGGTCTACAATGAGCAGTTCTTC.

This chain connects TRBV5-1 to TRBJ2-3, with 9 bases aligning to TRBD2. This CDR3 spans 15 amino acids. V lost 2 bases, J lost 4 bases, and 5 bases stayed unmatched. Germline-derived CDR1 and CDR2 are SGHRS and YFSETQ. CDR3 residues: CASSFNSGSPDTQYF. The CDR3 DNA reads TGCGCCAGCAGCTTCAATAGCGGGAGCCCAGATACGCAGTATTTT.

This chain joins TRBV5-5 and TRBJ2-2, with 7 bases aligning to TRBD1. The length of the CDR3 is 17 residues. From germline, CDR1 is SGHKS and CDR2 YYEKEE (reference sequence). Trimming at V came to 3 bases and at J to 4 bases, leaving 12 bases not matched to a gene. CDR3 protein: CASSSLQLRGLTGELFF. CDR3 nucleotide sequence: TGTGCCAGCAGCTCCCTACAGCTTAGGGGGCTCACCGGGGAGCTGTTTTTT.

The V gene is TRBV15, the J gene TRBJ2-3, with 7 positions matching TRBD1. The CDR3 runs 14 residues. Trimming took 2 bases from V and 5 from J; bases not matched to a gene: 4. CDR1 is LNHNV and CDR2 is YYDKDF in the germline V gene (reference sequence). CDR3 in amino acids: CATSRPDRVDTQYF. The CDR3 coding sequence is TGTGCCACCAGCAGACCCGACAGGGTAGATACGCAGTATTTT.

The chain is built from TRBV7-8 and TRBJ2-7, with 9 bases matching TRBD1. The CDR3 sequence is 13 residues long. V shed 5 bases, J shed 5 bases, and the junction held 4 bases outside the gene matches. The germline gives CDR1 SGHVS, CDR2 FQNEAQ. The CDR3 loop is CASSRDRVDEQYF. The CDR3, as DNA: TGTGCCAGCAGCCGGGACAGGGTAGACGAGCAGTACTTC.